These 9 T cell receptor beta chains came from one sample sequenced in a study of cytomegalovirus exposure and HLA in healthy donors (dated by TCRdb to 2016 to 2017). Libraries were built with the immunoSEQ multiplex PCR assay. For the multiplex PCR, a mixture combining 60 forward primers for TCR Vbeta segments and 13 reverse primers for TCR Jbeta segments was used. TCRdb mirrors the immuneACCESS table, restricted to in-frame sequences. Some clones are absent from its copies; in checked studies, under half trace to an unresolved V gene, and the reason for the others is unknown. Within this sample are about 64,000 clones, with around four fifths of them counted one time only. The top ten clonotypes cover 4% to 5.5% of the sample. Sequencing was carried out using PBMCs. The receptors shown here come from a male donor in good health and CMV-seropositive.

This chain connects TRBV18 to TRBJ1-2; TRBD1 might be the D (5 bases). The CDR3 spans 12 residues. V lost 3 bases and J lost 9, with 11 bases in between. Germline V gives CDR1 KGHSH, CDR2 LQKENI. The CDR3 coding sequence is TGTGCCAGCTCACCCCGGGAGGGGAGCTACACCTTC. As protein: CASSPREGSYTF.

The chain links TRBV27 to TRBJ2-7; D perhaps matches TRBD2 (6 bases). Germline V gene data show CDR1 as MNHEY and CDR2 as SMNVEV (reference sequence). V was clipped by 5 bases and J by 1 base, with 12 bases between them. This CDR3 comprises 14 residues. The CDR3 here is CASSPTRVSYEQYF. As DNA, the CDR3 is TGTGCCAGCAGTCCGACTAGGGTATCCTACGAGCAGTACTTC.

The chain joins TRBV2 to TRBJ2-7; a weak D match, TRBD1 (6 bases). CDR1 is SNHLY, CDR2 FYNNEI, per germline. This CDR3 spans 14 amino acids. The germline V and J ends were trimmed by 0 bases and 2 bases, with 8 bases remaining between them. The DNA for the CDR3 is TGTGCCAGCAGTGAAGCGGACAGCCCCTACGAGCAGTACTTC. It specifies CASSEADSPYEQYF.

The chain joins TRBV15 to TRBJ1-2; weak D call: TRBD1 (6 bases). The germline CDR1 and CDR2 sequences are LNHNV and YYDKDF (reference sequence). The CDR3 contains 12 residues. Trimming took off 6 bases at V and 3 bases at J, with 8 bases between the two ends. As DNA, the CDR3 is TGTGCCACCAGTAACAGGGACTATGGCTACACCTTC. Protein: CATSNRDYGYTF. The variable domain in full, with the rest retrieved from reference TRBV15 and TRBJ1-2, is DAMVIQNPRYQVTQFGKPVTLSCSQTLNHNVMYWYQQKSSQAPKLLFHYYDKDFNNEADTPDNFQSRRPNTSFCFLDIRSPGLGDTAMYLCATSNRDYGYTFGSGTRLTVV.

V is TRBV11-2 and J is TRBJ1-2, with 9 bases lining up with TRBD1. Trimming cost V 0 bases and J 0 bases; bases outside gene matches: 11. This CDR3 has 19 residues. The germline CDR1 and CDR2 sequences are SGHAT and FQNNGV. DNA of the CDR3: TGTGCCAGCAGCTTAGATCATTGGGGCGACAGGGGGTCTAACTATGGCTACACCTTC. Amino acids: CASSLDHWGDRGSNYGYTF.

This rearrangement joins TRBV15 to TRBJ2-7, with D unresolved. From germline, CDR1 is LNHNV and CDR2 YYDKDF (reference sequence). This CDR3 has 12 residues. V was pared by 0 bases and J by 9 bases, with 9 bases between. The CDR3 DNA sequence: TGTGCCACCAGCAGAGATTCCCTCGGGCAGTACTTC. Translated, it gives CATSRDSLGQYF.

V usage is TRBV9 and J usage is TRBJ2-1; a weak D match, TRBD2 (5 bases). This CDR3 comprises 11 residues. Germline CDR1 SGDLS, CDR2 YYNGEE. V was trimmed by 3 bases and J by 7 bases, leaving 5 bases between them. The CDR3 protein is CASSGGNEQFF. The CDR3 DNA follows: TGTGCCAGCAGCGGAGGGAATGAGCAGTTCTTC.

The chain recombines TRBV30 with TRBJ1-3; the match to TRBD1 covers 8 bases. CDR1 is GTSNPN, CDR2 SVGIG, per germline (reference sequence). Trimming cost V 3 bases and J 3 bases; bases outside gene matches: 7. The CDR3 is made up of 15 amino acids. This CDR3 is CAWRSRTGYGNTIYF. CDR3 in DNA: TGTGCCTGGAGGTCCCGGACAGGGTATGGAAACACCATATATTTT.

The CDR3 sequence: CASSIREGYTDTQYF. CDR3 sequence (DNA): TGTGCCAGTAGTATAAGGGAGGGTTACACAGATACGCAGTATTTT. This sequence joins TRBV19 and TRBJ2-3, with 7 bases lining up with TRBD2. J lost 2 bases, V lost 2 bases, and 4 bases had no gene match. Looked up from germline, CDR1 is LNHDA and CDR2 is SQIVND (reference sequence). CDR3 size: 15 residues.